The 24 T cell receptor beta chains given below trace back to one sample, sequenced in a study of T cells after yellow fever vaccination (dated by TCRdb to about 2019). The intended sense of this specimen's treatment or condition label: live attenuated yellow fever vaccine strain. Receptors were amplified or captured by 5' RACE. Sequenced using an Illumina HiSeq 2500. Clones were called with MiXCR by TCRdb after fastp trimmed the public reads at Q25, and only in-frame beta chains were retained. Identical CDR3 proteins give one entry, which carries the most common genes and DNA. The sample table holds approximately 510,000 distinct CDR3 sequences, of which 21% were seen once. About a sixth of the sample is in the top ten clones. The starting material was PBMCs, obtained roughly 20 days after the first yellow fever vaccination. These receptors were collected from a man aged 18 to 35 who received the YFV17D yellow fever vaccine.

This clonotype was counted between two and nine times. The chain combines TRBV20-1 with TRBJ1-1, with a weak D call TRBD1 (6 bases). Trimming left V 0 bases short and J 9 bases short, with 14 bases between. This CDR3 is built from 13 residues. CDR1 DFQATT and CDR2 SNEGSKA come from the germline V gene (reference sequence). CDR3 DNA sequence: TGCAGTGCTAGAGATCGGGGGGGGCCCCAAGCTTTCTTT. As protein: CSARDRGGPQAFF.

This clonotype has more than one count but fewer than ten. The genes are TRBV30 and TRBJ1-6; D uncertain. V was clipped by 3 bases and J by 5 bases, with 14 bases between them. This CDR3 region has 15 residues. Germline CDR1 reads GTSNPN; CDR2 reads SVGIG (reference sequence). The CDR3 bases are TGTGCCTGGAGGTCCCCTGGGCGGAATAATTCACCCCTCCACTTT. Its translation: CAWRSPGRNNSPLHF.

This clonotype came up a few times. The chain uses TRBV11-2 and TRBJ2-1; a weak D match, TRBD2 (6 bases). The CDR3 length is 15 residues. V dropped 1 base and J dropped 8 bases, with 15 bases sitting between them. Germline values: CDR1 SGHAT, CDR2 FQNNGV. Written as DNA, the CDR3 is TGTGCCAGCAGCTTAGCGGTAGGGCGGGGATATGAGCAGTTCTTC. This translates into CASSLAVGRGYEQFF.

This clonotype was observed a few times. CDR3 sequence: CASRNRGEGDGYTF. CDR3 bases: TGTGCCAGCAGGAACAGGGGAGAAGGCGATGGCTACACCTTC. The chain uses TRBV7-9 and TRBJ1-2, with TRBD1 identical over 7 bases. The V gene end was trimmed by 6 bases and the J gene end by 6 bases; junction bases not matched to a gene: 10. The length of the CDR3 is 14 residues. Germline CDR1 and CDR2: SEHNR and FQNEAQ (reference sequence).

The rearrangement links TRBV10-3 to TRBJ2-2, with 9 bases that match TRBD1. Trimming removed 2 bases from V and 7 bases from J; junction bases left unmatched: 5. Germline-derived CDR1 and CDR2 are ENHRY and SYGVKD. The CDR3 contains 15 residues. The CDR3: CAISEPGQGHGELFF. The CDR3 bases are TGTGCCATCAGTGAGCCGGGACAGGGTCACGGGGAGCTGTTTTTT.

The rearrangement links TRBV7-2 to TRBJ1-4; 7 nucleotides line up with TRBD1. The length of the CDR3 is 15 residues. CDR1 and CDR2 from the germline V gene are SGHTA and FQGNSA. V lost 2 bases and J lost 0; bases outside the gene matches: 0. CDR3 DNA sequence: TGTGCCAGCAGCTTAAGGGGGCCAACTAATGAAAAACTGTTTTTT. Protein product: CASSLRGPTNEKLFF.

This sequence joins TRBV7-2 and TRBJ1-1; unclear D gene. V was clipped by 2 bases and J by 10 bases, with 14 bases between them. CDR3 size: 13 residues. The germline CDR1 and CDR2 sequences are SGHTA and FQGNSA. The CDR3 nucleotides read TGTGCCAGCAGCTTATGGGCTCGGAGCGGAGCTTTCTTT. This translates into CASSLWARSGAFF.

The V and J genes are TRBV9 and TRBJ2-5; TRBD1 aligns across 8 bases. Germline-derived CDR1 and CDR2 are SGDLS and YYNGEE. The junction had 10 bases not matched to a gene; V was cut back by 2 bases and J by 1 base. This CDR3 comprises 17 residues. In DNA, the CDR3 is TGTGCCAGCAGCGTTGGGGGACAGGCCCCTTTCCAAGAGACCCAGTACTTC. This sequence encodes CASSVGGQAPFQETQYF.

The sample holds a few counts of this clonotype. CDR3 in amino acids: CASGEDNSYNEQFF. CDR3 nucleotide sequence: TGTGCCAGTGGGGAGGACAACTCCTACAATGAGCAGTTCTTC. V and J are TRBV25-1 and TRBJ2-1, with D perhaps matching TRBD2 (6 bases). The ends were cut back, 9 bases at V and 0 bases at J, with 12 bases in the middle. This CDR3 comprises 14 residues. Germline CDR1 and CDR2: MGHDK and SYGVNS.

This clonotype was picked up a small number of times. The J gene is TRBJ2-1, the V gene TRBV6-1; D is uncertain. CDR1 is MNHNS, CDR2 SASEGT, per germline. This CDR3 spans 16 amino acids. V lost 1 base and J lost 0, with 10 bases in between. The CDR3 nucleotides read TGTGCCAGCAGTGAAGATGAGCGACCCTCCTACAATGAGCAGTTCTTC. As protein: CASSEDERPSYNEQFF.

This clonotype showed up just a few times. The J gene is TRBJ2-7, the V gene TRBV7-8; D remains ambiguous. Between the trimmed V and J ends, which lost 4 bases and 1 base, there was a span of 5 bases. CDR1 SGHVS and CDR2 FQNEAQ come from the germline V gene. The CDR3 has 12 residues. Here the CDR3 reads CASSSYSYEQYF. CDR3 coding DNA: TGTGCCAGCAGCTCCTATTCCTACGAGCAGTACTTC.

The chain recombines TRBV4-2 with TRBJ2-1; 9 bases fit TRBD2. Germline V gene lookup returns CDR1 LGHNA and CDR2 YNFKEQ. V was clipped by 0 bases and J by 0 bases; unmatched bases: 6. CDR3 length: 18 residues. The CDR3 here is CASSQDRSGGPSYNEQFF. CDR3 sequence (DNA): TGTGCCAGCAGCCAAGATCGTAGCGGGGGCCCCTCCTACAATGAGCAGTTCTTC.

The gene calls are TRBV2 and TRBJ2-3; 7 bases align to TRBD2. The junction had 6 bases not matched to a gene; V was cut back by 5 bases and J by 4 bases. Germline CDR1 SNHLY, CDR2 FYNNEI. This CDR3 has 14 residues. The CDR3 spells CASSSGARADTQYF. Here the CDR3 DNA reads TGTGCCAGCAGTAGCGGGGCTCGGGCAGATACGCAGTATTTT.

The sample holds a few counts of this clonotype. This rearrangement joins TRBV4-3 to TRBJ2-6; D is undetermined. With 0 bases removed from V and 4 bases from J, the gap between germline ends came to 10 bases. The CDR3 extends over 16 amino acids. Per germline, CDR1 LGHNA and CDR2 YSLEER. The CDR3 DNA is TGCGCCAGCAGCCAAGATACCGGAACCGGGGCCAACGTCCTGACTTTC. It codes for CASSQDTGTGANVLTF.

This clonotype came up a few times. This chain joins TRBV28 and TRBJ2-1; D uncertain. The CDR3 loop spans 16 amino acids. The germline V gene has CDR1 MDHEN and CDR2 SYDVKM. Trimming pared 1 base from V and 0 bases from J, leaving 10 bases between. The CDR3 DNA is TGTGCCAGCAGTTTATTACGGGTTAGCTCCTACAATGAGCAGTTCTTC. Translation: CASSLLRVSSYNEQFF.

This clonotype was detected many times. The V and J genes are TRBV15 and TRBJ1-1; D unclear. The CDR3 has 13 residues. The V end lost 1 base, the J end lost 2 bases, and 5 bases lay between the germline ends. Germline-derived CDR1 and CDR2 are LNHNV and YYDKDF (reference sequence). CDR3 DNA: TGTGCCACCAGCAGAGGAGAAAACACTGAAGCTTTCTTT. Translation gives CATSRGENTEAFF.

In DNA, the CDR3 is TGCGCCAGCAGCTTAAATCCTAGCGGTACCACAGATACGCAGTATTTT. Its translation is CASSLNPSGTTDTQYF. The chain has TRBV5-1 and TRBJ2-3; 7 positions agree with TRBD2. V was clipped by 2 bases and J by 2 bases; unmatched bases: 8. This CDR3 has 16 amino acids. Germline V gene lookup returns CDR1 SGHRS and CDR2 YFSETQ.

CDR3 residues: CASSSRDTGLNTEAFF. CDR3 nucleotides: TGTGCCAGCAGCTCCCGGGACACAGGATTAAACACTGAAGCTTTCTTT. This chain links TRBV5-8 with TRBJ1-1, with D possibly matching TRBD1 (6 bases). The CDR3 has 16 residues. V lost 3 bases and J lost 2, with 17 bases in between. Looked up from germline, CDR1 is SGHTS and CDR2 is YDEGEE.

The table lists this clonotype with a few counts. The chain uses TRBV19 and TRBJ2-1; D is unclear. This CDR3 comprises 16 residues. CDR1 and CDR2 (germline): LNHDA, SQIVND (reference sequence). Trimming stripped 0 bases from V and 3 bases from J, with 12 bases between. The CDR3 coding sequence is TGTGCCAGTAGTATAGATCTAACCATAGACTACAATGAGCAGTTCTTC. Amino acid sequence: CASSIDLTIDYNEQFF. The entire variable domain, with the rest obtained from reference TRBV19 and TRBJ2-1, is as follows: DGGITQSPKYLFRKEGQNVTLSCEQNLNHDAMYWYRQDPGQGLRLIYYSQIVNDFQKGDIAEGYSVSREKKESFPLTVTSAQKNPTAFYLCASSIDLTIDYNEQFFGPGTRLTVL.

The chain combines TRBV19 with TRBJ2-7; unclear D gene. Trimming took off 8 bases at V and 2 bases at J, with 10 bases between the two ends. This CDR3 is 12 amino acids long. Germline V CDR1 and CDR2: LNHDA, SQIVND (reference sequence). CDR3 DNA: TGTGCCAGTGGTGATTCCGCCTACGAGCAGTACTTC. Translated, it gives CASGDSAYEQYF.

The genes are TRBV30 and TRBJ2-7, with D perhaps TRBD1 (6 bases). Germline assignment: CDR1 GTSNPN and CDR2 SVGIG (reference sequence). CDR3 length equals 12 residues. The ends were cut back, 7 bases at V and 3 bases at J, with 13 bases in the middle. CDR3 amino acids: CASQGGDYEQYF. Written as DNA, the CDR3 is TGTGCCTCACAGGGTGGGGACTACGAGCAGTACTTC.

This clonotype was seen ten or more times. The CDR3 region has the DNA TGTGCCAGCAGTGGGAGGACAGCCCAGGGAGAGACCCAGTACTTC. Amino acids: CASSGRTAQGETQYF. V and J are TRBV6-1 and TRBJ2-5; D might be TRBD1 (6 bases). The CDR3 length is 15 residues. Germline assignment: CDR1 MNHNS and CDR2 SASEGT. V shed 4 bases and J shed 4 bases, with 16 bases lying between them.

This clonotype came up a few times. This CDR3 is CASSQDYRGSNSPLHF. CDR3 coding DNA: TGCGCCAGCAGCCAAGATTACAGGGGATCTAATTCACCCCTCCACTTT. This rearrangement joins TRBV4-1 to TRBJ1-6, with TRBD1 matching over 7 bases. Trimming at V came to 0 bases and at J to 6 bases, leaving 5 bases not matched to a gene. CDR1 and CDR2 from the germline V gene are MGHRA and YSYEKL. The CDR3 has 16 residues.

The genes are TRBV20-1 and TRBJ2-3; 9 positions match TRBD2. Trimming removed 0 bases from V and 7 bases from J; junction bases left unmatched: 11. Germline V gene lookup returns CDR1 DFQATT and CDR2 SNEGSKA (reference sequence). This CDR3 is built from 16 residues. CDR3 residues: CSARDSSGATKNTQYF. In DNA, the CDR3 is TGCAGTGCTAGAGATTCTAGCGGGGCCACAAAGAATACGCAGTATTTT.